This TCR beta chain was obtained from a study of a mutant IDH1 vaccine in newly diagnosed glioma (dated by TCRdb to the early 2020s). Concerning the study at large: Across visits V03 through V10, patients got a total of eight vaccinations, given in weeks 1, 3, 5, 7, 11, 15, 19 and 23. Vaccination began 4-6 weeks after radiotherapy alone, or alongside temozolomide cycles in the chemotherapy-containing groups. Of the roughly 33 treated patients, 62.5% were male and around 38% were female, and a mean age of roughly 41 years was recorded. Before enrollment, most patients had been given radiochemotherapy with temozolomide as standard therapy, while the rest had received either radiotherapy alone or temozolomide alone. Six visits were used for peripheral blood collection: V03 (baseline), V05, V07, V10, V12 and V13. For exploratory analyses, longitudinal TCRB deep sequencing was carried out in about two dozen treated patients wherever samples were available.

This clone has just one count. Its antigen has not been determined. Per-base qualities were not stored, and no clone one base away is much larger. This specimen's time point label, per the study, means: week 23, last vaccination. Every vaccine dose consisted of 300 ug of a 20-mer mutant IDH1 peptide in Montanide, administered subcutaneously together with topical imiquimod. Donors had newly diagnosed WHO grade 3 or 4 IDH1-mutant astrocytomas with loss of nuclear ATRX. The samples were drawn from NOA16, a multicentre, single-arm, open-label phase I trial in Germany that tested a mutant IDH1 peptide vaccine in humans for the first time. Genomic DNA for TCRB sequencing was extracted from EDTA blood using the DNeasy Blood and Tissue Kit. The germline V gene encodes CDR1 SGDLS and CDR2 YYNGEE. Here V drops 3 bases and J drops 12 bases, and the junction holds 10 bases not matched to any gene. Reading from cysteine to phenylalanine, the CDR3 counts 14 amino acids. Only the CDR3 DNA is retained, 42 bases long and in frame from the first base.

Library method: the immunoSEQ multiplex PCR assay. Rearranged TCR beta chain sequences were amplified with the hsTCRB Kit following the manufacturer's protocol. An Illumina MiSeq was used to sequence the TCRB libraries. Concerning the study's data processing: Demultiplexing, trimming and gene mapping were performed with the kit vendor's proprietary platform. TCRdb limited this immuneACCESS table to in-frame rearrangements with V and J called. A share of clones is missing; checked studies link under half to unresolved V genes, and the rest is unexplained. Clonal size and the V and J genes are those of that table, whereas D and trimming came from the DNA. For this sample there are 50,000 to 70,000 clones; under 90% appear just once. In total, the top ten clones hold approximately 12% of the sample. Overall study outcomes, separate from this receptor: Vaccine-induced immune responses across multiple MHC alleles were detected in around 92% of patients. No apparent relationship was observed between pseudoprogression and alterations in the top peripheral T cell clonotypes detected by TCRB sequencing. According to the authors, sample limitations meant that analyses of patient blood samples could not be reproduced. Selection of PBMC samples for TCRB deep sequencing was based on availability.

This chain joins TRBV9 to TRBJ1-4, with 8 bases matching TRBD1. The sample here was PBMCs, taken from a glioma patient whose treatment included an IDH1 peptide vaccine. This TCR came from a man in his late teens or twenties with glioma. The nucleotides read TGTGCCAGCAGCGAGTATTGGACAGGGTTAGAACTGTTTTTT. Translated, it reads CASSEYWTGLELFF.